This TCR beta chain stems from a study of neurological immune-mediated disorders. Study-wide points: When grouped phylogenetically, the repertoires of 18 of the 34 multiple sclerosis patients fell together in one related-CDR3 cluster, which is a possible signature. With the multiple sclerosis repertoire cluster, none of the clinical or MRI features showed an association.

Unsorted libraries came from 2 million PBMCs stored at -80 °C. Germline CDR1 SGDLS, CDR2 YYNGEE. The germline V and J ends were trimmed by 1 base and 4 bases, with 15 bases remaining between them. The CDR3 extends over 16 amino acids. Every sequencing run generated in excess of 170 million TCR-beta sequences. These sequences covered 15-18 subjects. TCRdb reanalysed the 5' RACE reads using MiXCR and keeps one entry per CDR3 protein. The sample carries tens of thousands of distinct CDR3 sequences, 3.5% to 4% recorded once. This clonotype was seen at least ten times. The antigen is not known. Sequencing used PBMCs. The TCR was taken from a man aged 25-45 years with multiple sclerosis. The rearrangement links TRBV9 to TRBJ2-1; D gene uncertain. In DNA form, the CDR3 reads TGTGCCAGCAGCGTAAGGAGTAGTTTAGTTTACAATGAGCAGTTCTTC. Translated, it gives CASSVRSSLVYNEQFF.